Shown below are 2 T cell receptor beta chains from a single sample sequenced in a study of technical replicates of blood from a handful of donors. TCRdb's table, derived via immunoSEQ multiplex PCR, lists solely in-frame clones and lacks some. Of about 80,000 clones listed, about 86% are singletons. The sequenced sample consisted of PBMCs. All receptors derive from a human donor in good health. Some clones in this sample may be carry-over from other donors' samples.

Turning to this clone: The same CDR3 can be traced to other DNA sequences in this sample. The CDR3 coding sequence is TGTGCCAGCAGCTTAGTCCGGGGGAACACTGAAGCTTTCTTT. It specifies CASSLVRGNTEAFF. This chain links TRBV7-8 with TRBJ1-1, with D uncertain. V was pared by 1 base and J by 1 base, with 7 bases between. This CDR3 comprises 14 residues. The germline gives CDR1 SGHVS, CDR2 FQNEAQ.

This clone was recorded a few times. The rearrangement joins TRBV19 to TRBJ2-7; D is possibly TRBD2 (6 bases). Trimming took 3 bases from V and 5 from J, leaving 17 bases between them. Germline CDR1 and CDR2: LNHDA and SQIVND (reference sequence). The CDR3 spans 15 residues. The CDR3 reads CASSMRTNGGNEQYF. CDR3 in DNA: TGTGCCAGTAGTATGCGGACTAACGGTGGGAACGAGCAGTACTTC.